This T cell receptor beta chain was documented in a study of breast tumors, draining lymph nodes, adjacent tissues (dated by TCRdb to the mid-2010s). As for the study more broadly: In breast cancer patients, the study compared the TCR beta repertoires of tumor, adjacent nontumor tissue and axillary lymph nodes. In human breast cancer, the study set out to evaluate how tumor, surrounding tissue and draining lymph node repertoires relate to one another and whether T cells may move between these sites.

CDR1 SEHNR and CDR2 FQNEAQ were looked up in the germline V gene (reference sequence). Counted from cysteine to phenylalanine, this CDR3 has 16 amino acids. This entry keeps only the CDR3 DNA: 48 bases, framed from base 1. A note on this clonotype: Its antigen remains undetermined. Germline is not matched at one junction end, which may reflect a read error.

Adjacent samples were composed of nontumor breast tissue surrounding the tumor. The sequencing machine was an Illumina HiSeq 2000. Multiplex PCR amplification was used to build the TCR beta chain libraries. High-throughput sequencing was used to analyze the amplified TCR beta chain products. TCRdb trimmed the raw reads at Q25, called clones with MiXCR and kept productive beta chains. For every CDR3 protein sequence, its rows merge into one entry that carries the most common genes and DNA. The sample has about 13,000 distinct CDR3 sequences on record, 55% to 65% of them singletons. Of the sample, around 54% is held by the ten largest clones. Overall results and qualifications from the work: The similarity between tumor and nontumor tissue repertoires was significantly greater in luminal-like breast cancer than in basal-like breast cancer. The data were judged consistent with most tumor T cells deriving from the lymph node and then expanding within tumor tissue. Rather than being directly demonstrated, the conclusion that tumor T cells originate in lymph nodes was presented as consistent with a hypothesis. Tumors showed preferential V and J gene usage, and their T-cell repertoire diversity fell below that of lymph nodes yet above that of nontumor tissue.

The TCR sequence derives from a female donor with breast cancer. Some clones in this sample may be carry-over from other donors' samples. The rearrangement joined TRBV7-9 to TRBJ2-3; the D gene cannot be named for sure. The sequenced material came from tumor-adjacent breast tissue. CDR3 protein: CASSRSALLSTDMQYF. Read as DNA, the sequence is TGCGCCAGCAGCCGCTCGGCTCTCCTATCCACAGATATGCAGTATTTT.